Given below is one TCR beta chain in context. Sequenced by immunoSEQ multiplex PCR; TCRdb stores in-frame clones only, minus some. The table records 25,000 to 30,000 clones, 70% to 85% of them present only once. This specimen comes from a study of sequential checkpoint blockade in melanoma. Whole-study context: Patients were randomized 1:1 to nivolumab-then-ipilimumab or ipilimumab-then-nivolumab first-line. Each arm's sequence ended with maintenance nivolumab.

V lost 7 bases to trimming and J lost 4 bases, with 4 bases between them. The CDR3 totals 11 residues. Germline V lookup: CDR1 MNHEY, CDR2 SMNVEV (reference sequence). Treatment in this sample: randomized to nivolumab then ipilimumab (arm A) or the reverse (arm B). DNA-damaging chemotherapy had not been given to any patient beforehand. Live CD3+CD8+ CD19− CD56− cells were sorted from PBMCs. This TCR came from a human donor with melanoma. The chain combines TRBV27 with TRBJ2-2; D not resolved. The sequenced sample was CD8+ T cells sorted from blood (inferred from file names), obtained from a patient given nivolumab and ipilimumab in sequence. CDR3 loop: CASMSTGELFF. CDR3 coding DNA: TGTGCCAGCATGAGCACCGGGGAGCTGTTTTTT.